Listed below are T cell receptor beta chains from one sample, sequenced in a study of PD-1 blockade in mismatch repair-deficient tumors. Clones were sequenced by immunoSEQ multiplex PCR, and TCRdb holds only the in-frame ones, with some missing. The sample records some 120,000 clones, 88% being singletons. This specimen was peripheral blood, taken roughly 67 weeks after starting pembrolizumab. The receptor set was obtained from an adult with mismatch repair-deficient cancer. CDR3s include the opening cysteine and the closing phenylalanine or tryptophan. A D gene is named only where the DNA matches it firmly. Not every row has a clone size; where given, it reads once, few, many or a size class.

J gene: TRBJ1-4; V gene: TRBV30; clone size: .; D gene: .; CDR3 protein: CAWSRAGGGGSEKLFF; CDR3 DNA: TGTGCCTGGAGTCGAGCGGGGGGAGGGGGAAGTGAAAAACTGTTTTTT
J gene: TRBJ2-3; V gene: TRBV19; clone size: .; D gene: TRBD2; CDR3 protein: CASSTSGRAVDTQYF; CDR3 DNA: TGTGCCAGTAGTACTAGCGGGAGGGCCGTGGATACGCAGTATTTT
J gene: TRBJ1-4; V gene: TRBV4-3; clone size: .; D gene: .; CDR3 protein: CASSQEEKLFF; CDR3 DNA: TGCGCCAGCAGCCAAGAGGAAAAACTGTTTTTT
J gene: TRBJ2-7; V gene: TRBV5-1; clone size: .; D gene: .; CDR3 protein: CASSLGHRSGISSYEQYF; CDR3 DNA: TGCGCCAGCAGCTTGGGGCATCGATCGGGAATTAGCTCCTACGAGCAGTACTTC
J gene: TRBJ2-5; V gene: TRBV5-3; clone size: .; D gene: TRBD2; CDR3 protein: CARSLLLAGGRQETQYF; CDR3 DNA: TGTGCCAGAAGCTTGCTGCTAGCGGGAGGGCGTCAAGAGACCCAGTACTTC
J gene: TRBJ2-7; V gene: TRBV7-2; clone size: .; D gene: .; CDR3 protein: CASSSTYSGEQYF; CDR3 DNA: TGTGCCAGCAGCTCGACCTACTCGGGGGAGCAGTACTTC
J gene: TRBJ2-7; V gene: TRBV27; clone size: .; D gene: .; CDR3 protein: CASKWDQTSYEQYF; CDR3 DNA: TGTGCCAGCAAGTGGGACCAAACCTCCTACGAGCAGTACTTC
J gene: TRBJ2-7; V gene: TRBV4-1; clone size: .; D gene: .; CDR3 protein: CASSQYAGTGYEQYF; CDR3 DNA: TGCGCCAGCAGCCAATACGCCGGGACTGGCTACGAGCAGTACTTC
J gene: TRBJ1-2; V gene: TRBV15; clone size: .; D gene: TRBD1; CDR3 protein: CATSTGQGLIYGYTF; CDR3 DNA: TGTGCCACCAGTACGGGACAGGGGCTTATCTATGGCTACACCTTC
J gene: TRBJ2-3; V gene: TRBV11-2; clone size: .; D gene: .; CDR3 protein: CASSLGSTDTQYF; CDR3 DNA: TGTGCCAGCAGCTTAGGTAGCACAGATACGCAGTATTTT
J gene: TRBJ2-1; V gene: TRBV7-6; clone size: .; D gene: TRBD2; CDR3 protein: CASSFVSGLAGVDEQFF; CDR3 DNA: TGTGCCAGCAGCTTCGTTAGCGGCCTAGCGGGAGTGGATGAGCAGTTCTTC
J gene: TRBJ2-3; V gene: TRBV6-4; clone size: .; D gene: TRBD2; CDR3 protein: CASSRLAGTDTQYF; CDR3 DNA: TGTGCCAGCAGTCGTCTAGCGGGCACAGATACGCAGTATTTT
J gene: TRBJ2-7; V gene: TRBV28; clone size: once; D gene: TRBD1; CDR3 protein: CASSFQTLGQGDTTYEQYF; CDR3 DNA: TGTGCCAGCAGTTTCCAAACCCTCGGACAGGGGGACACAACCTACGAGCAGTACTTC
J gene: TRBJ1-1; V gene: TRBV27; clone size: .; D gene: .; CDR3 protein: CASSLWEDTEAFF; CDR3 DNA: TGTGCCAGCAGTTTATGGGAGGACACTGAAGCTTTCTTT